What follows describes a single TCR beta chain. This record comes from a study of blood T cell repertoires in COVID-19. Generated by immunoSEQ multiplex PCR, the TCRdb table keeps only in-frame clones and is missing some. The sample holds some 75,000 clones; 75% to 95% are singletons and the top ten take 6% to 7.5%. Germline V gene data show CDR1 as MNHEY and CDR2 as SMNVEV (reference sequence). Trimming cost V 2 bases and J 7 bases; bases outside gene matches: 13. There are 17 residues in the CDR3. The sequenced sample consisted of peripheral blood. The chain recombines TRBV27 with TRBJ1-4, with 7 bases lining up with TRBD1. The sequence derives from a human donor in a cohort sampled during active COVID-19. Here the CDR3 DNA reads TGTGCCAGCAGTTTAAGACCAAGACAGGGTTTATCTGAAAAACTGTTTTTT. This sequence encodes CASSLRPRQGLSEKLFF.